The rows below give T cell receptor beta chains drawn from one sample of a study of blood T cell repertoires in COVID-19. Libraries were prepared by immunoSEQ multiplex PCR; TCRdb keeps only in-frame clonotypes and omits some of them. The sample yields approximately 170,000 clones, roughly 80% seen once. The material sequenced was peripheral blood. The receptors were sampled from a human donor with acute or convalescent COVID-19. The donor label of this sample is uncertain. CDR3s include the opening cysteine and the closing phenylalanine or tryptophan. D genes are given only for firm matches. Some rows have no size entry. The others give once, few or many, or a class for an expanded clone.

TRBJ2-3	TRBV2	TRBD2	NA	TGTGCCAGCAGGACTAGCGGGGCGCCAGATACGCAGTATTTT	CASRTSGAPDTQYF
TRBJ1-5	TRBV7-9	NA	once	TGTGCCAGCAGCTCGGAGGGGAGGGCAAGCCAGCATTTT	CASSSEGRASQHF
TRBJ2-1	TRBV2	NA	NA	TGTGCCAGCAGTGAAATTGGGGGGAATGAGCAGTTCTTC	CASSEIGGNEQFF
TRBJ1-4	TRBV7-6	NA	NA	TGTGCCAGCAGCTTAGCCGGGAGTACTAATGAAAAACTGTTTTTT	CASSLAGSTNEKLFF
TRBJ1-4	TRBV19	TRBD1	NA	TGTGCCAGTAGACGGACAGGGGCAAATGAAAAACTGTTTTTT	CASRRTGANEKLFF
TRBJ2-3	TRBV5-1	TRBD1	once	TGCGCCAGCAGCTTGGCTACAGGGGGCGCGGCAGATACGCAGTATTTT	CASSLATGGAADTQYF
TRBJ1-3	TRBV6-5	TRBD1	NA	TGTGCCAGCAGTACCGGGACAGAGGGAAACACCATATATTTT	CASSTGTEGNTIYF
TRBJ2-5	TRBV28	NA	NA	TGTGCCAGCAGAGAGTCCCAAGAGACCCAGTACTTC	CASRESQETQYF
TRBJ2-5	TRBV5-8	TRBD2	NA	TGTGCCAGCAGCTTGGGGACTAGTCTGGAGACCCAGTACTTC	CASSLGTSLETQYF
TRBJ2-3	TRBV29-1	TRBD2	NA	TGCAGCGTTCGCGATAGCGGGAGTGAGGCAGATACGCAGTATTTT	CSVRDSGSEADTQYF
TRBJ1-1	TRBV19	NA	few	TGTGCCAGTAGTATCGGGGTTCCGAACACTGAAGCTTTCTTT	CASSIGVPNTEAFF
TRBJ1-5	TRBV3-1/TRBV3-2	NA	NA	TGTGCCAGCAGCCAGTTCCGGGTCCCAACGGGTGATCAGCCCCAGCATTTT	CASSQFRVPTGDQPQHF
TRBJ2-3	TRBV6-1	TRBD2	NA	TGTGCCAGCAGTGAAAACTTGAGGACTAGCGGGAGAACAGATACGCAGTATTTT	CASSENLRTSGRTDTQYF
TRBJ2-1	TRBV5-1	NA	NA	TGCGCCAGCAGCTTGAGGCCGGGGGACAATGAGCAGTTCTTC	CASSLRPGDNEQFF
TRBJ2-7	TRBV6-6	TRBD1	NA	TGTGCCAGCAGCTCTCGGGACAGAACTTACGAGCAGTACTTC	CASSSRDRTYEQYF
TRBJ2-7	TRBV7-9	TRBD2	NA	TGTGCCAGCAGCTTAGAGGGTAGCGGGGTCGAGCAGTACTTC	CASSLEGSGVEQYF
TRBJ1-2	TRBV20-1	NA	once	TGCAGTGCTAGTGGACACTTCTATGGCTACACCTTC	CSASGHFYGYTF